This TCR beta chain was obtained from a study of OX40 agonist ivuxolimab in advanced cancers. This CDR3 is 12 amino acids long. The germline V gene has CDR1 MDHEN and CDR2 SYDVKM. V was trimmed by 8 bases and J by 6 bases, leaving 12 bases between them. Autoimmune disease history or systemic immunosuppression barred patients. Sequencing used immunoSEQ multiplex PCR; TCRdb keeps in-frame clones, though not all of them. The sample records some 85,000 clones, around 87% being singletons. Sequencing used CD4+ or CD8+ T cells sorted from blood, obtained in a trial of the OX40 agonist ivuxolimab. The chain joins TRBV28 to TRBJ2-3; a weak D match, TRBD2 (6 bases). The TCR sequence derives from an adult with an advanced solid tumor such as melanoma, head and neck, liver or kidney cancer. The CDR3 DNA reads TGTGCCAGCGCCTCTAGCGTGGATACGCAGTATTTT. Translation gives CASASSVDTQYF.